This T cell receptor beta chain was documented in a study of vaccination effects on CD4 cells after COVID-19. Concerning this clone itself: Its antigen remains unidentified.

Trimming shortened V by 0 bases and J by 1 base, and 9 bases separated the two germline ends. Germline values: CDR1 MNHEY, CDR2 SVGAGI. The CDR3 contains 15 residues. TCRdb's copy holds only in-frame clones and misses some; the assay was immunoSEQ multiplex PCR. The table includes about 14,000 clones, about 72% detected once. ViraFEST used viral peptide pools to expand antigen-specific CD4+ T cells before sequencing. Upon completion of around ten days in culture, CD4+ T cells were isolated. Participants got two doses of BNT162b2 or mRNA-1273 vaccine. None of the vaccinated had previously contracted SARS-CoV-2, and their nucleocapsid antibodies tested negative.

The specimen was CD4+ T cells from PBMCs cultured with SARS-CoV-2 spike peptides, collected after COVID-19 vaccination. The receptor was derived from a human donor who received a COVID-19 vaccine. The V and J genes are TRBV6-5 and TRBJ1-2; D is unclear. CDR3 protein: CASSYSPRGNYGYTF. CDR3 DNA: TGTGCCAGCAGTTACTCCCCTCGGGGTAACTATGGCTACACCTTC.